Presented here are 16 T cell receptor beta chains from one specimen sequenced in a study of T-cell memory formation after mild COVID-19. In TCRdb, the 5' RACE reads were re-called with MiXCR into one record per CDR3 protein. The sample holds 110,000 to 150,000 distinct CDR3 sequences, approximately 26% seen once. The specimen sequenced was PBMCs or a T cell subset sorted from them (not recorded which). Source of these receptors: an adult woman who had mild COVID-19 (a few samples of this study predate the infection). Cell type and time point are not known.

The chain joins TRBV19 to TRBJ2-1; 8 positions match TRBD2. Trimming took 3 bases from V and 6 from J; bases not matched to a gene: 19. The CDR3 runs to 19 residues. The germline gives CDR1 LNHDA, CDR2 SQIVND (reference sequence). The DNA of the CDR3 is TGTGCCAGTAGTATTGGGCCATGGGAAGCGGGAGTCCCTGGCAATGAGCAGTTCTTC. This encodes CASSIGPWEAGVPGNEQFF.

V is TRBV12-3 or TRBV12-4 and J is TRBJ1-5; TRBD1 agrees at 9 bases. The CDR3 runs to 14 residues. The ends lost 5 bases at V and 5 bases at J; junction bases unmatched: 4. CDR3 in DNA: TGTGCCAGCAGTCAAAGGACAGGGGATCAGCCCCAGCATTTT. It encodes CASSQRTGDQPQHF.

As regards this clonotype: Germline and junction disagree at one end, which may indicate a read error. The chain joins TRBV7-9 to TRBJ2-3; a possible D gene is TRBD1 (6 bases). Per germline, CDR1 SEHNR and CDR2 FQNEAQ (reference sequence). CDR3 size: 14 residues. In DNA, the CDR3 is TGTGCCAGCAGCCATGGACAGTCAACAGATAAGCAGTATTTT. It translates to CASSHGQSTDKQYF. Together with reference TRBV7-9 and TRBJ2-3, the CDR3 gives the full variable domain: DTGVSQNPRHKITKRGQNVTFRCDPISEHNRLYWYRQTLGQGPEFLTYFQNEAQLEKSRLLSDRFSAERPKGSFSTLEIQRTEQGDSAMYLCASSHGQSTDKQYFGPGTRLTVL.

This clonotype was seen a handful of times. The J gene is TRBJ2-3, the V gene TRBV20-1, with 7 positions matching TRBD2. This CDR3 region has 15 residues. The V gene's germline CDR1 is DFQATT and CDR2 SNEGSKA (reference sequence). V was clipped by 0 bases and J by 2 bases; unmatched bases: 5. The CDR3 bases are TGCAGTGCTAGAGAGCTAGCGGAAATCACAGATACGCAGTATTTT. Its translation is CSARELAEITDTQYF.

This clonotype showed up just a few times. The chain has TRBV11-2 and TRBJ2-7, with D possibly TRBD2 on 5 matching bases. The CDR3 contains 17 residues. V gave up 1 base and J gave up 0 bases, with 16 bases separating them. Germline loops: CDR1 SGHAT, CDR2 FQNNGV. The CDR3 bases are TGTGCCAGCAGCTTAGGGCACGGGCCGGGGATCTCCTACGAGCAGTACTTC. Translated, it gives CASSLGHGPGISYEQYF.

The V call is TRBV5-1, the J call TRBJ1-6; D remains unclear. The length of the CDR3 is 13 residues. The germline V gene has CDR1 SGHRS and CDR2 YFSETQ. The germline V and J ends were trimmed by 0 bases and 9 bases, with 7 bases remaining between them. The CDR3 DNA sequence: TGCGCCAGCAGCTTGGATGGCAGTTCACCCCTCCACTTT. Translating it yields CASSLDGSSPLHF.

This clonotype was found a few times. The genes are TRBV5-1 and TRBJ2-3, with TRBD1 matching 8 bases. Germline V CDR1 and CDR2: SGHRS, YFSETQ. With V trimmed by 4 bases and J by 2 bases, 9 bases remained unmatched. The CDR3 sequence is 16 residues long. CDR3 DNA sequence: TGCGCCAGCAGCCCCGGACAGGGTGGTACCACAGATACGCAGTATTTT. Its translation is CASSPGQGGTTDTQYF.

V usage is TRBV12-3 or TRBV12-4 and J usage is TRBJ2-7; D not resolved. This CDR3 has 12 amino acids. V lost 3 bases and J 7 bases, leaving 10 bases between the germline ends. CDR3 nucleotide sequence: TGTGCCAGCAGTTTCAGCAGGCCGGAGCAGTACTTC. Protein: CASSFSRPEQYF.

This clonotype was seen a few times. This chain uses TRBV7-6 with TRBJ2-7, with a weak D call TRBD2 (5 bases). V shed 5 bases and J shed 3 bases, with 20 bases lying between them. This CDR3 contains 16 residues. Germline loops: CDR1 SGHVS, CDR2 FNYEAQ. The CDR3 here is CASSPVEDTAFYEQYF. The CDR3 DNA sequence: TGTGCCAGCAGCCCGGTGGAGGATACCGCTTTCTACGAGCAGTACTTC.

This clonotype was seen more than once but under ten times. V gene TRBV20-1 combines with J gene TRBJ1-1; D is undetermined. From germline, CDR1 is DFQATT and CDR2 SNEGSKA (reference sequence). V was pared by 6 bases and J by 4 bases, with 21 bases between. This CDR3 is built from 15 residues. The CDR3 region is CSAPLLLNRATEAFF. CDR3 sequence (DNA): TGCAGTGCCCCCTTACTTCTCAATCGGGCCACTGAAGCTTTCTTT.

This clonotype came up a few times. The chain combines TRBV29-1 with TRBJ2-2; 7 bases line up with TRBD2. The V gene's germline CDR1 is SQVTM and CDR2 ANQGSEA. The CDR3 sequence is 13 residues long. V lost 3 bases, J lost 5 bases, and 3 bases stayed unmatched. CDR3 sequence (DNA): TGCAGCGTTGAGGTTAGCGGGACCGGGGAGCTGTTTTTT. Encoded protein: CSVEVSGTGELFF.

The chain uses TRBV5-1 and TRBJ1-1; D uncertain. Between the trimmed V and J ends, which lost 5 bases and 4 bases, there was a span of 9 bases. This CDR3 spans 12 amino acids. CDR1 and CDR2 (germline): SGHRS, YFSETQ. CDR3 nucleotide sequence: TGCGCCAGCAGTGGTCCCGGCACTGAAGCTTTCTTT. Its protein is CASSGPGTEAFF.

The rearrangement links TRBV4-1 to TRBJ2-3; D unresolved. Germline CDR1 MGHRA, CDR2 YSYEKL. Trimming removed 0 bases from V and 6 bases from J, with 10 bases in between. The CDR3 extends over 14 amino acids. The CDR3 region has the DNA TGCGCCAGCAGCCAAGAGGCATTTTATGATACGCAGTATTTT. It encodes CASSQEAFYDTQYF.

In its sample, this clonotype was seen a few times. The chain joins TRBV7-3 to TRBJ2-2; 9 positions match TRBD1. Looked up from germline, CDR1 is SGHTA and CDR2 is FQGTGA. Trimming cost V 4 bases and J 5 bases; bases outside gene matches: 8. CDR3 size: 16 residues. The CDR3 spells CASSSGGQGVTGELFF. CDR3 nucleotide sequence: TGTGCCAGCAGCTCCGGGGGACAGGGAGTAACCGGGGAGCTGTTTTTT.

The chain links TRBV4-3 to TRBJ2-7, with 10 bases lining up with TRBD2. CDR1 and CDR2 from the germline V gene are LGHNA and YSLEER. J gave up 4 bases and V 1 base, and 7 bases lay outside the gene matches. The CDR3 loop spans 16 amino acids. CDR3 coding DNA: TGCGCCAGCAGCCAAGTCAGGCCTAGCGGGAGTTACGAGCAGTACTTC. This encodes CASSQVRPSGSYEQYF.

This clonotype came up a few times. The chain combines TRBV7-9 with TRBJ2-2, with D uncertain. Germline CDR1 SEHNR, CDR2 FQNEAQ (reference sequence). The CDR3 extends over 14 amino acids. Between the trimmed V and J ends, which lost 5 bases and 0 bases, there was a span of 7 bases. Written as DNA, the CDR3 is TGTGCCAGCAGCACCCGTTCGAACACCGGGGAGCTGTTTTTT. Its protein product is CASSTRSNTGELFF.